This TCR beta chain originates from a study of post-analysis software for immune sequencing data. Study-wide findings and caveats: Significantly lower normalized Chao1 diversity was found in patients with multiple sclerosis relative to controls.

On this clonotype itself: The antigen is not known.

Each TCR beta cDNA library carried unique molecular identifiers. TCRdb re-derived calls from the PCR reads in MiXCR, one entry per CDR3 protein. The sample has 740,000 or so distinct CDR3 sequences, approximately 53% seen once. This sequence originates from a girl between 5 and 17 years old with multiple sclerosis. Sequenced sample: blood.

CDR3: CASSFVPTNYGYTF. DNA for the CDR3: TGTGCCAGCAGTTTCGTGCCTACTAACTATGGCTACACCTTC. V is TRBV12-3 or TRBV12-4 and J is TRBJ1-2; D ambiguous. This CDR3 has 14 amino acids. Trimming stripped 3 bases from V and 0 bases from J, with 8 bases between.